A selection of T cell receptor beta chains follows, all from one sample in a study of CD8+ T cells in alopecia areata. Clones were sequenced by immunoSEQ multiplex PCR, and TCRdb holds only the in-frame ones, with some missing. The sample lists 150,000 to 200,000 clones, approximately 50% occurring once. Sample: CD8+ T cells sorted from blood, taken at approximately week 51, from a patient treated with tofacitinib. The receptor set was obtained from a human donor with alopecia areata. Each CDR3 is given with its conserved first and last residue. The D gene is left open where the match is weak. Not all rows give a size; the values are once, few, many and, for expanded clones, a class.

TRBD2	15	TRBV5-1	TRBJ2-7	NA	CASSLVPSGGYEQYF	TGCGCCAGCAGCTTGGTCCCTAGCGGGGGCTACGAGCAGTACTTC
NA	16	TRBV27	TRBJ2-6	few	CASSLSSGSGANVLTF	TGTGCCAGCAGTTTATCGTCGGGGTCTGGGGCCAACGTCCTGACTTTC
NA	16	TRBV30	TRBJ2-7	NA	CAWTLHPEGRSYEQYF	TGTGCCTGGACCCTACATCCAGAGGGCCGCTCCTACGAGCAGTACTTC
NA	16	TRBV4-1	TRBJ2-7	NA	CASSQERGGASYEQYF	TGCGCCAGCAGCCAAGAAAGGGGCGGGGCCTCCTACGAGCAGTACTTC
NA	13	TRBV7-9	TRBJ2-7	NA	CASSTRLGDEQYF	TGTGCCAGCAGCACACGACTGGGCGACGAGCAGTACTTC
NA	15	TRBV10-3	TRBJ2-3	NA	CAISEGTLGTDTQYF	TGTGCCATCAGTGAGGGGACACTAGGCACAGATACGCAGTATTTT
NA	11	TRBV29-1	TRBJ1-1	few	CSVGGGTEAFF	TGCAGCGTTGGAGGGGGGACTGAAGCTTTCTTT
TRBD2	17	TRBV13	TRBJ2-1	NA	CASSLELAVTSYNEQFF	TGTGCCAGCAGCTTAGAGCTAGCGGTGACCTCCTACAATGAGCAGTTCTTC
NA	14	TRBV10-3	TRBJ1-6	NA	CAIRAEEYNSPLHF	TGTGCCATCCGGGCCGAGGAGTATAATTCACCCCTCCACTTT
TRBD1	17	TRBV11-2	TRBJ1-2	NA	CASSLGPGTGFGYGYTF	TGTGCCAGCAGCTTAGGGCCCGGGACAGGGTTCGGGTATGGCTACACCTTC
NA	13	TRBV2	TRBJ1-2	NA	CASSGAATRGYTF	TGTGCCAGCAGTGGGGCGGCTACGAGAGGCTACACCTTC
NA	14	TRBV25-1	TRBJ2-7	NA	CASSLYSVSYEQYF	TGTGCCAGCAGTCTCTATTCGGTCTCCTACGAGCAGTACTTC
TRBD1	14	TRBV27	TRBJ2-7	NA	CASSPGTGVYEQYF	TGTGCCAGCAGCCCAGGGACAGGGGTCTACGAGCAGTACTTC
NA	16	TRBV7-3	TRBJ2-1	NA	CASSLSLQNTYNEQFF	TGTGCCAGCAGCTTATCACTCCAGAACACCTACAATGAGCAGTTCTTC
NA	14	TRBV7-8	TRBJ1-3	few	CASSGRRGRNTIYF	TGTGCCAGCAGCGGCAGACGGGGACGAAACACCATATATTTT
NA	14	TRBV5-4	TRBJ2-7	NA	CASSSGPLTYEQYF	TGTGCCAGCAGCTCGGGACCGCTTACCTACGAGCAGTACTTC
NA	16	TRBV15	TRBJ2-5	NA	CATSRDSTGAGETQYF	TGTGCCACCAGCAGAGATTCCACAGGGGCGGGGGAGACCCAGTACTTC
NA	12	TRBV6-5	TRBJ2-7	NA	CASSDTSYEQYF	TGTGCCAGCAGTGACACCTCCTACGAGCAGTACTTC
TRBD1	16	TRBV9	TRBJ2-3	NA	CASSVIEDRGWGTQYF	TGTGCCAGCAGCGTAATTGAAGACAGGGGATGGGGTACGCAGTATTTT
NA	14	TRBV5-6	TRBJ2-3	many	CASSLASDTDTQYF	TGTGCCAGCAGCTTGGCTAGCGACACAGATACGCAGTATTTT
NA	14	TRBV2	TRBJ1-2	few	CASSEALDGYGYTF	TGTGCCAGCAGTGAAGCCCTAGACGGTTATGGCTACACCTTC
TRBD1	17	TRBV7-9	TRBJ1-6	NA	CASSFNGQGLANSPLHF	TGTGCCAGCAGCTTCAATGGACAGGGGTTAGCTAATTCACCCCTCCACTTT
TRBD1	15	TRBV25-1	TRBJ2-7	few	CASSESWLTGNEQYF	TGTGCCAGCAGTGAATCTTGGCTGACAGGGAACGAGCAGTACTTC
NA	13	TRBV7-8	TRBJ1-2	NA	CASSPGQLPGYTF	TGTGCCAGCAGCCCCGGACAGTTGCCTGGCTACACCTTC
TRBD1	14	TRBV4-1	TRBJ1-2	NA	CASSQPGTAYGYTF	TGCGCCAGCAGCCAGCCCGGGACAGCCTATGGCTACACCTTC
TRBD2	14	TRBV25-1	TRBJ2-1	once	CASSEKSGGLGQFF	TGTGCCAGCAGTGAAAAAAGCGGGGGACTTGGGCAGTTCTTC
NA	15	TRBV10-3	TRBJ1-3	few	CAISEHPGGGNTIYF	TGTGCCATCAGTGAGCATCCGGGCGGAGGAAACACCATATATTTT
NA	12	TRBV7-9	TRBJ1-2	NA	CASSPTIYGYTF	TGTGCCAGCAGCCCCACGATTTACGGCTACACCTTC
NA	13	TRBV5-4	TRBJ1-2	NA	CASSLGQLNGYTF	TGTGCCAGCAGCTTGGGACAGCTTAATGGCTACACCTTC
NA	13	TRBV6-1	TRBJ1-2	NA	CASSEGAGYGYTF	TGTGCCAGCAGTGAAGGGGCCGGCTATGGCTACACCTTC
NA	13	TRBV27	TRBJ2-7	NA	CASSLSLGFEQYF	TGTGCCAGCAGTTTATCGCTTGGGTTCGAGCAGTACTTC
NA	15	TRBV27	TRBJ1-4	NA	CASSLSRRTPEKLFF	TGTGCCAGCAGTTTATCGAGGAGGACCCCTGAAAAACTGTTTTTT
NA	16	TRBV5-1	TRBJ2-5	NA	CASSSGLAEYQETQYF	TGCGCCAGCAGCTCCGGGTTAGCGGAGTACCAAGAGACCCAGTACTTC
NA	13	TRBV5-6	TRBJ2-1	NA	CASSSRGPLTQFF	TGTGCCAGCAGCTCCCGGGGCCCGCTTACTCAGTTCTTC
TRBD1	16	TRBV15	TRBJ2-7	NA	CATSRARGQGRHEQYF	TGTGCCACCAGCAGAGCGCGGGGACAGGGGCGGCACGAGCAGTACTTC
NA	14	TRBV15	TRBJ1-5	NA	CATSKPGLMQPQHF	TGTGCCACCAGCAAGCCGGGGTTAATGCAGCCCCAGCATTTT
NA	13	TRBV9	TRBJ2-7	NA	CASSSNAPYEQYF	TGTGCCAGCAGCTCCAACGCACCCTACGAGCAGTACTTC
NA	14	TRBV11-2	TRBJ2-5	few	CASSIGWGDETQYF	TGTGCCAGCAGTATAGGATGGGGAGACGAGACCCAGTACTTC
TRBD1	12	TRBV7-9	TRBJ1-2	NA	CASSYGQDGYTF	TGTGCCAGCAGCTACGGACAGGATGGCTACACCTTC
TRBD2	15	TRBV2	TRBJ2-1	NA	CASSPAGGRKNEQFF	TGTGCCAGCAGTCCAGCGGGGGGCCGTAAAAATGAGCAGTTCTTC
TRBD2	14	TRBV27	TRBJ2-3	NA	CASSWEGRTDTQYF	TGTGCCAGCAGTTGGGAGGGGCGCACAGATACGCAGTATTTT
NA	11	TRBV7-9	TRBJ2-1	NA	CASSQNNEQFF	TGTGCCAGCAGCCAAAACAATGAGCAGTTCTTC
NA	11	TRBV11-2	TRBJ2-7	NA	CASSLVLEQYF	TGTGCCAGCAGCTTAGTGCTCGAGCAGTACTTC
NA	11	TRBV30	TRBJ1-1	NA	CAWSIRTEAFF	TGTGCCTGGAGCATAAGGACTGAAGCTTTCTTT
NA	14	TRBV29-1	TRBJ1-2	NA	CSVELAAPNYGYTF	TGCAGCGTTGAGTTAGCAGCTCCTAACTATGGCTACACCTTC
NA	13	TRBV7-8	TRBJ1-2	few	CASSLGPEGGYTF	TGTGCCAGCAGCTTAGGCCCGGAGGGAGGCTACACCTTC
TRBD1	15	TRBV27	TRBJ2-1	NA	CASTPGTGGFGEQFF	TGTGCCAGCACTCCCGGGACAGGGGGGTTCGGTGAGCAGTTCTTC
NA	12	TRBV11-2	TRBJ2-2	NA	CASSFDTGELFF	TGTGCCAGCAGCTTTGACACCGGGGAGCTGTTTTTT
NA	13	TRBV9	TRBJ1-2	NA	CASSDPNSDGYTF	TGTGCCAGCAGCGACCCGAATTCGGATGGCTACACCTTC